Listed below are T cell receptor beta chains from one sample, sequenced in a study of siplizumab effects on memory and regulatory T cells. Assay used: immunoSEQ multiplex PCR; TCRdb lists only in-frame clones, some missing. This sample has 100,000 to 120,000 clones; 85% to 95% occur once, and the top ten carry 0.32%. Sequenced material: CD4+ T cells sorted from blood. These receptors were taken from a human donor in good health. Both conserved end residues are part of each CDR3. D genes are given only for firm matches. Some rows mark clone size as missing; the rest say once, few, many or name a class of expanded clone.

>TRBD2|TRBV13|.|TRBJ2-1
CASSHQLAGGSHNEQFF
TGTGCCAGCAGCCATCAACTAGCGGGAGGGTCGCACAATGAGCAGTTCTTC
>.|TRBV19|.|TRBJ1-1
CASKGSGGTEAFF
TGTGCCAGTAAGGGGTCCGGTGGCACTGAAGCTTTCTTT
>TRBD2|TRBV7-8|.|TRBJ2-4
CASSLGGGGGIQYF
TGTGCCAGCAGCTTAGGCGGGGGGGGAGGCATTCAGTACTTC
>.|TRBV10-3|.|TRBJ1-2
CAISESRGNYGYTF
TGTGCCATCAGTGAGTCGAGGGGAAACTATGGCTACACCTTC
>.|TRBV21-1|few|TRBJ1-5
CASSKLWVPQHF
TGTGCCAGCAGCAAATTGTGGGTGCCCCAGCATTTT
>TRBD1|TRBV15|.|TRBJ1-3
CATSRDRGPGNTIYF
TGTGCCACCAGCAGAGACAGGGGGCCTGGAAACACCATATATTTT
>.|TRBV29-1|.|TRBJ1-2
CSVDFGAYGYTF
TGCAGCGTTGATTTCGGGGCCTATGGCTACACCTTC
>TRBD2|TRBV9|.|TRBJ2-1
CASSVAPGGPNEQFF
TGTGCCAGCAGCGTAGCGCCGGGAGGGCCGAATGAGCAGTTCTTC
>TRBD1|TRBV19|.|TRBJ1-4
CASSIGPRQGASEKLFF
TGTGCCAGTAGTATAGGCCCCAGACAGGGGGCAAGTGAAAAACTGTTTTTT
>.|TRBV9|.|TRBJ2-1
CASSVAWEDYNEQFF
TGTGCCAGCAGCGTAGCTTGGGAAGACTACAATGAGCAGTTCTTC
>TRBD2|TRBV4-2|once|TRBJ2-7
CASSQGGSGSYEQYF
TGTGCCAGCAGCCAAGGTGGTAGCGGGAGTTACGAGCAGTACTTC
>.|TRBV18|.|TRBJ2-3
CASSPQMAGSTDTQYF
TGTGCCAGCTCGCCCCAGATGGCGGGAAGCACAGATACGCAGTATTTT
>.|TRBV5-1|few|TRBJ1-6
CASSLGPINNSPLHF
TGCGCCAGCAGCTTGGGACCGATCAATAATTCACCCCTCCACTTT
>.|TRBV5-6|.|TRBJ1-2
CASSRRGGYGYTF
TGTGCCAGCAGCCGGAGGGGGGGCTATGGCTACACCTTC
>.|TRBV2|.|TRBJ2-7
CASSESGFEQYF
TGTGCCAGCAGTGAATCAGGGTTCGAGCAGTACTTC
>TRBD1|TRBV5-4|.|TRBJ2-2
CASSQTGGWTGELFF
TGTGCCAGCAGCCAGACAGGGGGCTGGACCGGGGAGCTGTTTTTT
>.|TRBV20-1|.|TRBJ2-7
CSAPYSYEQYF
TGCAGTGCTCCCTACAGCTACGAGCAGTACTTC
>.|TRBV5-4|.|TRBJ1-2
CASSLMAGDYGYTF
TGTGCCAGCAGCTTGATGGCAGGGGACTATGGCTACACCTTC
>TRBD2|TRBV7-2|.|TRBJ2-3
CASSLVGLALDTQYF
TGTGCCAGCAGCTTAGTGGGACTAGCCCTAGATACGCAGTATTTT
>.|TRBV4-3|.|TRBJ1-2
CASSQVPTGAGYTF
TGCGCCAGCAGCCAAGTCCCAACGGGGGCGGGCTACACCTTC
>TRBD1|TRBV2|.|TRBJ2-7
CASSEVGQGRSEQYF
TGTGCCAGCAGTGAAGTGGGACAGGGACGGAGCGAGCAGTACTTC
>TRBD1|TRBV2|.|TRBJ1-2
CASKSTGGVRGYTF
TGTGCCAGCAAATCTACAGGGGGCGTTCGTGGCTACACCTTC
>.|TRBV30|.|TRBJ2-3
CAWRASDTQYF
TGTGCCTGGAGGGCTTCTGATACGCAGTATTTT
>.|TRBV5-4|.|TRBJ2-1
CASSLAYEQFF
TGTGCCAGCAGCTTGGCCTATGAGCAGTTCTTC
>.|TRBV5-8|.|TRBJ1-4
CASSYTSGEKLFF
TGTGCCAGCAGCTATACTTCCGGTGAAAAACTGTTTTTT
>.|TRBV6-5|.|TRBJ1-5
CAVRRPGLNQPQHF
TGTGCAGTTAGACGTCCAGGTCTGAACCAGCCCCAGCATTTT
>TRBD1|TRBV7-9|.|TRBJ1-1
CASSSRTGGSGNTEAFF
TGTGCCAGCAGCTCCCGGACAGGGGGCTCTGGGAACACTGAAGCTTTCTTT
>TRBD1|TRBV29-1|.|TRBJ1-5
CSVGQEINQPQHF
TGCAGCGTCGGACAGGAGATCAATCAGCCCCAGCATTTT
>.|TRBV6-1|.|TRBJ1-2
CATRRGNENYGYTF
TGTGCCACCAGGCGGGGAAATGAGAACTATGGCTACACCTTC
>.|TRBV6-4|once|TRBJ2-7
CASSDPPVSYEQYF
TGTGCCAGCAGTGACCCCCCGGTCTCCTACGAGCAGTACTTC
>.|TRBV7-2|.|TRBJ2-1
CASSLVGVAYNEQFF
TGTGCCAGCAGCTTAGTTGGCGTGGCCTACAATGAGCAGTTCTTC
>TRBD1|TRBV19|.|TRBJ1-2
CASSIRLSGTGVGYTF
TGTGCCAGTAGTATAAGGCTATCCGGGACAGGGGTCGGCTACACCTTC
>.|TRBV6-5|.|TRBJ1-4
CASSNQGFNEKLFF
TGTGCCAGCAGTAATCAGGGGTTTAATGAAAAACTGTTTTTT
>TRBD1|TRBV6-1|.|TRBJ2-1
CASHGTGDYNEQFF
TGTGCCAGCCATGGGACAGGAGATTACAATGAGCAGTTCTTC
>TRBD2|TRBV4-1|.|TRBJ2-3
CASSPPGVAGGLDTQYF
TGCGCCAGCAGCCCTCCTGGGGTAGCGGGGGGGCTGGATACGCAGTATTTT
>TRBD1|TRBV6-6|.|TRBJ1-4
CASNSPTGTGGEKLFF
TGTGCCAGCAACAGTCCTACCGGGACAGGAGGTGAAAAACTGTTTTTT
>.|TRBV7-6|.|TRBJ2-2
CASKIQGDTGELFF
TGTGCCAGCAAAATACAGGGCGACACCGGGGAGCTGTTTTTT
>.|TRBV10-2|.|TRBJ1-5
CASSDRASNQPQHF
TGCGCCAGCAGTGACAGGGCGAGCAATCAGCCCCAGCATTTT
>.|TRBV21-1|.|TRBJ1-4
CASSRDRSAATNEKLFF
TGTGCCAGCAGCCGGGACAGGTCGGCCGCAACTAATGAAAAACTGTTTTTT
>.|TRBV6-1|.|TRBJ1-1
CASSDHLGGPNTEAFF
TGTGCCAGCAGTGACCATTTAGGAGGGCCGAACACTGAAGCTTTCTTT
>TRBD2|TRBV5-1|.|TRBJ2-1
CASRLGLAGETYNEQFF
TGCGCCAGCAGATTAGGTCTCGCGGGGGAAACCTACAATGAGCAGTTCTTC
>.|TRBV30|.|TRBJ1-2
CAWRLDYGYTF
TGTGCCTGGAGGCTGGACTATGGCTACACCTTC
>.|TRBV2|.|TRBJ2-7
CASFMVDEQYF
TGTGCCAGCTTTATGGTGGACGAGCAGTACTTC
>.|TRBV4-1|.|TRBJ1-1
CASSQDVAILNTEAFF
TGCGCCAGCAGCCAAGATGTTGCCATCTTGAACACTGAAGCTTTCTTT
>.|TRBV5-5|few|TRBJ1-5
CASSLAEGSGNQPQHF
TGTGCCAGCAGCTTGGCCGAGGGTTCGGGCAATCAGCCCCAGCATTTT